The 9 T cell receptor beta chains in this list originate from one sample, sequenced in a study of human T cells and chemical hapten exposure. One entry per CDR3 protein results from TCRdb running MiXCR on the RACE reads. Here the sample spans just over 350,000 distinct CDR3 sequences, over 6% being singletons. Time point: patch test 2, 6 weeks after DPC sensitization. Treatment defined: therapeutic diphenylcyclopropenone sensitization with weekly scalp DPC. The sample consisted of whole blood, taken in connection with sensitization to the hapten diphenylcyclopropenone (DPC). Receptors originate from a woman under 30 with alopecia areata. Some clones in this sample may be carry-over from other donors' samples.

The chain couples TRBV7-9 to TRBJ1-2, with a tentative D call TRBD1 (6 bases). There are 14 residues in the CDR3. Deletions cut 1 base from V and 6 bases from J, with 12 bases between. CDR1 and CDR2 from the germline V gene are SEHNR and FQNEAQ (reference sequence). The CDR3 DNA reads TGTGCCAGCAGCTTAGGGGCAGGGGTTCATGGCTACACCTTC. Translated: CASSLGAGVHGYTF.

This clonotype has only a few counts. The chain joins TRBV10-3 to TRBJ1-2; 7 bases agree with TRBD1. Germline V CDR1 and CDR2: ENHRY, SYGVKD. This CDR3 contains 15 residues. The ends lost 0 bases at V and 7 bases at J; junction bases unmatched: 8. CDR3 nucleotide sequence: TGTGCCATCAGTGAGTCCGGGACAGAAGTGGGTGGCTACACCTTC. Protein sequence: CAISESGTEVGGYTF.

This clonotype was seen many times. The chain combines TRBV20-1 with TRBJ2-7; 8 bases match TRBD1. The CDR3 extends over 15 amino acids. V shed 3 bases and J 0 bases; nucleotides not matched to a gene: 7. CDR1 is DFQATT and CDR2 is SNEGSKA in the germline V gene (reference sequence). The CDR3 sequence is CSASAGTGSSYEQYF. The CDR3 DNA sequence: TGCAGTGCTAGTGCCGGGACAGGTAGCTCCTACGAGCAGTACTTC.

This clonotype was seen repeatedly, ten times or more. The chain uses TRBV4-3 and TRBJ2-7; D is possibly TRBD1 or TRBD2 (5 bases each). Germline CDR1 and CDR2: LGHNA and YSLEER. The CDR3 loop spans 15 amino acids. Trimming removed 1 base from V and 3 bases from J, with 13 bases in between. The CDR3 sequence is CASSQADTGRYEQYF. CDR3 DNA sequence: TGCGCCAGCAGCCAAGCTGATACGGGACGCTACGAGCAGTACTTC.

V gene TRBV10-3 combines with J gene TRBJ2-3; 7 bases are shared with TRBD2. Germline lookup yields CDR1 ENHRY and CDR2 SYGVKD. The V gene end was trimmed by 6 bases and the J gene end by 4 bases; junction bases not matched to a gene: 7. The CDR3 has 14 residues. The CDR3 bases are TGTGCCATCAGGAATACTAGCGTGGCAGATACGCAGTATTTT. Translating it yields CAIRNTSVADTQYF.

This clonotype was counted at least ten times. One end of the junction fails to match germline, which may point to a read error. The chain uses TRBV7-2 and TRBJ2-7, with 9 bases that match TRBD2. The CDR3 has 17 amino acids. CDR1 SGHTA and CDR2 FQGNSA come from the germline V gene. This CDR3 is CASNLSRAGGLTYEQYF. CDR3 bases: TGTGCCAGCAACTTATCACGAGCGGGGGGACTTACCTACGAGCAGTACTTC.

The CDR3 coding sequence is TGTGCCAGCAGTTACGGGGGGAGCTCCTATAATTCACCCCTCCACTTT. Translated: CASSYGGSSYNSPLHF. V usage is TRBV6-2 or TRBV6-3 and J usage is TRBJ1-6; tentatively, D is TRBD1 (5 bases). The CDR3 extends over 16 amino acids. Germline V CDR1 and CDR2: MNHEY, SVGEGT. V was trimmed by 2 bases and J by 0 bases, leaving 8 bases between them.

This clonotype was picked up a small number of times. The chain's CDR3 is CATREGGGTDTQYF. CDR3 DNA: TGTGCCACCAGGGAGGGGGGAGGCACAGATACGCAGTATTTT. The V and J genes are TRBV24-1 and TRBJ2-3; D is tentatively TRBD1 or TRBD2 (6 bases each). The CDR3 spans 14 residues. From germline, CDR1 is KGHDR and CDR2 SFDVKD. Trimming stripped 7 bases from V and 1 base from J, with 11 bases between.

This clonotype was observed at least ten times. This chain joins TRBV7-9 and TRBJ1-1; the D is unclear. The CDR3 length is 17 residues. Germline-derived CDR1 and CDR2 are SEHNR and FQNEAQ (reference sequence). V lost 2 bases to trimming and J lost 6 bases, with 22 bases between them. The CDR3 sequence is CASSLSWSGRGDPEAFF. In nucleotides, the CDR3 is TGTGCCAGCAGCTTATCCTGGAGTGGACGGGGAGACCCTGAAGCTTTCTTT.